This T cell receptor (beta chain) was sequenced for a study of response to subunit inactivated influenza vaccine. The V segment lost 1 base and the J segment 6 bases; nucleotides outside the gene matches: 7. There are 15 residues in the CDR3. The germline gives CDR1 SGHTA, CDR2 FQGNSA. TCRdb itself ran the RT-PCR reads through MiXCR, one entry per CDR3 protein. Among about 570,000 distinct CDR3 sequences listed, roughly 10% were seen once. This clonotype was counted a few times. This sample was also put to use in a study of T cells expressing NK-cell markers. That paper adds: cDNA encoding TCR beta was synthesized via 5'RACE template switching incorporating UMIs.

The specimen comprised PBMCs from blood, sampled on the day of vaccination. This receptor was taken from a man over 45 who received an inactivated influenza vaccine. The chain has TRBV7-2 and TRBJ1-1; 8 bases line up with TRBD1. This CDR3 is CASSLGAGGRSEAFF. The CDR3 coding sequence is TGTGCCAGCAGCTTAGGGGCAGGGGGCCGCTCTGAAGCTTTCTTT.